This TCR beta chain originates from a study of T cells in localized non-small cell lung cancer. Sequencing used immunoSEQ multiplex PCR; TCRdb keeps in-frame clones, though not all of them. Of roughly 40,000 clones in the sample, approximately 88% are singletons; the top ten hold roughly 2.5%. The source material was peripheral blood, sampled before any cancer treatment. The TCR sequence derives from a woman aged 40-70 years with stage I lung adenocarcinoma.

DNA of the CDR3: TGTGCTGTATCTTCGGGAGCTGAGCAGTTCTTC. It encodes CAVSSGAEQFF. V and J are TRBV7-7 and TRBJ2-1; tentatively, D is TRBD2 (6 bases). This CDR3 has 11 amino acids. Germline V gene lookup returns CDR1 SSHAT and CDR2 FNYEAQ (reference sequence).